The 32 T cell receptor beta chains below all came from one sample that was sequenced in a study of blood T cell repertoires in COVID-19. TCRdb keeps only in-frame clones here, not all; method: immunoSEQ multiplex PCR. The profile shows about 73,000 clones, over 70% of them singletons. Sequenced material: peripheral blood. These receptors came from a man aged 80 or over with active or convalescent COVID-19.

The chain carries TRBV27 and TRBJ1-3, with 7 nucleotides matching TRBD1. The junction had 5 bases not matched to a gene; V was cut back by 6 bases and J by 0 bases. Germline V CDR1 and CDR2: MNHEY, SMNVEV (reference sequence). The CDR3 has 15 residues. The CDR3 bases are TGTGCCAGCAGATCAACAGGGGCCTCTGGAAACACCATATATTTT. This sequence encodes CASRSTGASGNTIYF.

CDR3 coding DNA: TGTGCCAGCAGTTACTCGAGAGGGACAGGGAGAGCTTTCTTT. The encoded protein is CASSYSRGTGRAFF. The chain employs TRBV6-2 or TRBV6-3 and TRBJ1-1; 9 positions match TRBD1. The CDR3 length is 14 residues. The germline V gene encodes CDR1 MNHEY and CDR2 SVGEGT. V was clipped by 0 bases and J by 10 bases; unmatched bases: 6.

V is TRBV19 and J is TRBJ2-7; TRBD1 matches at 8 bases. Germline V gene sequence: CDR1 LNHDA, CDR2 SQIVND (reference sequence). This CDR3 spans 14 amino acids. The trim removed 4 bases at V and 3 bases at J, leaving 5 bases unmatched. CDR3 region: CASSTPGGNYEQYF. CDR3 sequence (DNA): TGTGCCAGTAGTACCCCAGGGGGCAACTACGAGCAGTACTTC.

The chain combines TRBV2 with TRBJ2-3, with TRBD2 matching 14 bases. The CDR3 is 17 residues long. CDR1 is SNHLY, CDR2 FYNNEI, per germline. V was pared by 6 bases and J by 2 bases, with 7 bases of the junction left unmatched. The CDR3 sequence: CASRGGTSGSFTDTQYF. DNA for the CDR3: TGTGCCAGCAGGGGGGGGACTAGCGGGAGTTTCACAGATACGCAGTATTTT.

The chain has TRBV6-1 and TRBJ1-5; no clear D. The germline V and J ends were trimmed by 1 base and 3 bases, with 10 bases remaining between them. Germline V gene sequence: CDR1 MNHNS, CDR2 SASEGT. The CDR3 is 15 amino acids. The CDR3 nucleotides read TGTGCCAGCAGTGAAGGGTGGCTGATCAATCAGCCCCAGCATTTT. It specifies CASSEGWLINQPQHF.

V gene TRBV28 combines with J gene TRBJ1-2, with D uncertain. Germline loops: CDR1 MDHEN, CDR2 SYDVKM. The CDR3 is 13 residues long. V lost 3 bases and J lost 1, with 6 bases in between. CDR3 nucleotide sequence: TGTGCCAGCAGTTTTGGCAGTAACTATGGCTACACCTTC. It specifies CASSFGSNYGYTF.

The sample holds one count of this clone. The rearrangement uses TRBV4-2 and TRBJ1-4, with 7 positions matching TRBD1. Germline V CDR1 and CDR2: LGHNA, YNFKEQ. Losses at the gene ends were 2 bases for V and 7 bases for J; bases not matched to a gene: 13. The CDR3 extends over 17 amino acids. The CDR3 bases are TGTGCCAGCAGCCAAATAAGACAGGGCGGGATTGGTGAAAAACTGTTTTTT. This translates into CASSQIRQGGIGEKLFF.

V gene TRBV4-3 combines with J gene TRBJ2-3; 7 nucleotides align to TRBD2. This CDR3 has 15 residues. The germline gives CDR1 LGHNA, CDR2 YSLEER. After removal of 0 bases from V and 4 bases from J, the junction contained 4 bases not matched to a gene. Here the CDR3 reads CASSQEGRASDTQYF. The CDR3 bases are TGCGCCAGCAGCCAAGAAGGGAGGGCGTCAGATACGCAGTATTTT.

The chain joins TRBV5-4 to TRBJ1-2; the D is unclear. This CDR3 contains 16 residues. CDR1 and CDR2 (germline): SGHNT, YYREEE (reference sequence). With 0 bases removed from V and 0 bases from J, the gap between germline ends came to 12 bases. The DNA of the CDR3 is TGTGCCAGCAGCTTGGCGGTGAATCCTTCTAACTATGGCTACACCTTC. Protein product: CASSLAVNPSNYGYTF.

V gene TRBV6-2 or TRBV6-3 combines with J gene TRBJ2-5, with 13 bases lining up with TRBD2. This CDR3 has 20 residues. The germline V gene has CDR1 MNHEY and CDR2 SVGEGT. V lost 0 bases and J lost 4; bases outside the gene matches: 14. Here the CDR3 DNA reads TGTGCCAGCAGTTACTCGACGGCTACTAGCGGGAGGGCCATGGGAGAGACCCAGTACTTC. Translated, it gives CASSYSTATSGRAMGETQYF.

The rearrangement links TRBV18 to TRBJ1-2; 8 bases are shared with TRBD1. Germline V gives CDR1 KGHSH, CDR2 LQKENI. Trimming removed 5 bases from V and 6 bases from J; junction bases left unmatched: 5. The CDR3 runs to 13 residues. The CDR3 sequence: CASSTTGGDGYTF. The CDR3 region has the DNA TGTGCCAGCTCAACAACAGGGGGTGATGGCTACACCTTC.

The chain recombines TRBV7-8 with TRBJ1-2, with 8 bases lining up with TRBD1. The CDR3 runs to 16 residues. Per the germline V gene, CDR1 is SGHVS and CDR2 is FQNEAQ. J lost 4 bases, V lost 4 bases, and 11 bases had no gene match. CDR3 sequence (DNA): TGTGCCAGCAGCTCCGGACAGGGCCATACCCCCTATGGCTACACCTTC. The encoded protein is CASSSGQGHTPYGYTF.

V gene TRBV6-5 combines with J gene TRBJ2-3; the D gene is possibly TRBD2 (5 bases). The ends were cut back, 0 bases at V and 6 bases at J, with 16 bases in the middle. Germline V lookup: CDR1 MNHEY, CDR2 SVGAGI. This CDR3 spans 16 amino acids. The CDR3 region has the DNA TGTGCCAGCAGTTACTCGATTGTATCTGGAGGTGATACGCAGTATTTT. It specifies CASSYSIVSGGDTQYF.

DNA for the CDR3: TGTGCCAGCAGTTTAAGGACTCATTACAATGAGCAGTTCTTC. This sequence encodes CASSLRTHYNEQFF. This sequence joins TRBV28 and TRBJ2-1; TRBD2 might be the D (5 bases). Germline V CDR1 and CDR2: MDHEN, SYDVKM. V was shortened by 2 bases and J by 4 bases, with 9 bases between the two germline ends. This CDR3 has 14 amino acids.

A few counts support this clone. The chain links TRBV19 to TRBJ2-7, with D perhaps matching TRBD1 (5 bases). CDR1 LNHDA and CDR2 SQIVND come from the germline V gene (reference sequence). CDR3 length equals 16 residues. V lost 7 bases and J 2 bases, leaving 21 bases between the germline ends. The CDR3 spells CASKKNSGAATYEQYF. Here the CDR3 DNA reads TGTGCCAGTAAAAAGAATAGTGGGGCGGCGACCTACGAGCAGTACTTC.

This clone was seen a handful of times. The CDR3 spells CASSSGGLAGRPYEQYF. In DNA form, the CDR3 reads TGTGCCAGCAGCTCAGGGGGACTAGCGGGCCGCCCCTACGAGCAGTACTTC. The V and J genes are TRBV5-4 and TRBJ2-7; 12 bases align to TRBD2. The CDR3 is made up of 17 amino acids. CDR1 and CDR2 from the germline V gene are SGHNT and YYREEE (reference sequence). V shed 3 bases, J shed 2 bases, and the junction held 9 bases outside the gene matches.

In this sample, this clone turned up once. The rearrangement uses TRBV27 and TRBJ2-5; 10 bases fit TRBD1. Trimming cost V 2 bases and J 5 bases; bases outside gene matches: 5. The CDR3 sequence is 15 residues long. Germline lookup yields CDR1 MNHEY and CDR2 SMNVEV (reference sequence). The CDR3 coding sequence is TGTGCCAGCAGTTTAAGACAGGGGGCTTATGAGACCCAGTACTTC. Its protein product is CASSLRQGAYETQYF.

The table lists this clone with a count of one. The CDR3 bases are TGTGCCTGGAGCTTAACAGGGTTAAATCAGCCCCAGCATTTT. It translates to CAWSLTGLNQPQHF. The chain carries TRBV30 and TRBJ1-5; D may be TRBD1 (6 bases). Per germline, CDR1 GTSNPN and CDR2 SVGIG (reference sequence). Trimming pared 3 bases from V and 4 bases from J, leaving 13 bases between. The CDR3 spans 14 residues. The whole variable domain, filled in from reference TRBV30 and TRBJ1-5, reads SQTIHQWPATLVQPVGSPLSLECTVEGTSNPNLYWYRQAAGRGLQLLFYSVGIGQISSEVPQNLSASRPQDRQFILSSKKLLLSDSGFYLCAWSLTGLNQPQHFGDGTRLSIL.

This clone appeared once. This chain joins TRBV7-2 and TRBJ1-4, with 7 bases matching TRBD1. CDR3 length: 15 residues. Germline loops: CDR1 SGHTA, CDR2 FQGNSA. V was clipped by 1 base and J by 8 bases; unmatched bases: 7. Written as DNA, the CDR3 is TGTGCCAGCAGCTTAGGAGACAGGGAAGGAGAAAAACTGTTTTTT. Protein sequence: CASSLGDREGEKLFF.

This chain uses TRBV6-5 with TRBJ1-2; maybe TRBD1 (5 bases). This CDR3 has 13 amino acids. The V and J ends lost 6 bases and 7 bases respectively, with 15 bases between them. Germline V lookup: CDR1 MNHEY, CDR2 SVGAGI. CDR3 DNA sequence: TGTGCCAGCAGAGACAGCGTGTGGGGTGGCTACACCTTC. Translating it yields CASRDSVWGGYTF.

This clone was observed a single time. The CDR3 loop reads CASSQQGAGTGELFF. DNA of the CDR3: TGTGCCAGCTCACAACAGGGGGCAGGCACCGGGGAGCTGTTTTTT. The V gene is TRBV18, the J gene TRBJ2-2; 9 bases line up with TRBD1. The CDR3 consists of 15 residues. Germline CDR1 is KGHSH and CDR2 is LQKENI. Trimming at V came to 4 bases and at J to 4 bases, leaving 4 bases not matched to a gene. The entire variable domain, with the rest obtained from reference TRBV18 and TRBJ2-2, is as follows: NAGVMQNPRHLVRRRGQEARLRCSPMKGHSHVYWYRQLPEEGLKFMVYLQKENIIDESGMPKERFSAEFPKEGPSILRIQQVVRGDSAAYFCASSQQGAGTGELFFGEGSRLTVL.

The V and J genes are TRBV5-1 and TRBJ2-3, with D possibly being TRBD2 (5 bases). The CDR3 is 15 amino acids. Germline V gene lookup returns CDR1 SGHRS and CDR2 YFSETQ. V dropped 4 bases and J dropped 3 bases, with 15 bases sitting between them. The DNA for the CDR3 is TGCGCCAGCAGCGGAGGAGGCGCGACAACAGATACGCAGTATTTT. Residues: CASSGGGATTDTQYF.

This clone was recorded only once. The V gene is TRBV6-5, the J gene TRBJ2-7, with 7 bases fitting TRBD2. This CDR3 has 16 residues. Germline V CDR1 and CDR2: MNHEY, SVGAGI. Unmatched junction bases numbered 13, after V lost 4 bases and J lost 4 bases. CDR3 sequence: CASSLGTSRGGYEQYF. The CDR3 DNA is TGTGCCAGCAGTTTGGGGACTTCGAGGGGAGGGTACGAGCAGTACTTC.

This chain's CDR3 is CASSLEGRQGKETQYF. Written as DNA, the CDR3 is TGTGCCAGCAGCTTGGAGGGTCGGCAGGGTAAAGAGACCCAGTACTTC. The rearrangement uses TRBV5-4 and TRBJ2-5; perhaps TRBD1 as D (5 bases). Germline V gene data show CDR1 as SGHNT and CDR2 as YYREEE (reference sequence). This CDR3 spans 16 amino acids. Trimming took off 0 bases at V and 3 bases at J, with 15 bases between the two ends.

The table lists this clone with a count of one. The CDR3 sequence: CASSQTGIGYTF. The CDR3 coding sequence is TGTGCCAGCAGTCAAACAGGGATAGGCTACACCTTC. The rearrangement joins TRBV6-5 to TRBJ1-2, with a possible D match to TRBD1 (6 bases). The CDR3 sequence is 12 residues long. CDR1 MNHEY and CDR2 SVGAGI come from the germline V gene. The germline V and J ends were trimmed by 5 bases and 8 bases, with 12 bases remaining between them.

The chain carries TRBV9 and TRBJ2-3; the D gene is possibly TRBD2 (6 bases). CDR1 SGDLS and CDR2 YYNGEE come from the germline V gene. This CDR3 spans 15 amino acids. V dropped 1 base and J dropped 0 bases, with 9 bases sitting between them. CDR3 nucleotide sequence: TGTGCCAGCAGCGTACCACTAGCTAGCACAGATACGCAGTATTTT. This encodes CASSVPLASTDTQYF.

This sequence joins TRBV7-9 and TRBJ2-4, with 7 bases that match TRBD1. With 5 bases clipped from V and 6 bases from J, the junction kept 10 bases outside the gene matches. Per the germline V gene, CDR1 is SEHNR and CDR2 is FQNEAQ (reference sequence). The CDR3 is 15 residues long. CDR3 protein: CASSQSGTVGNIQYF. In nucleotides, the CDR3 is TGTGCCAGCAGCCAATCCGGGACAGTAGGAAACATTCAGTACTTC.

The chain links TRBV9 to TRBJ2-7; D ambiguous. Germline CDR1 reads SGDLS; CDR2 reads YYNGEE. The V gene lost 0 bases and the J gene lost 3 bases, with 7 bases spanning the gap. The CDR3 runs to 13 residues. The CDR3 protein is CASSVAEHYEQYF. DNA of the CDR3: TGTGCCAGCAGCGTAGCCGAGCACTACGAGCAGTACTTC.

The chain has TRBV4-1 and TRBJ2-2; TRBD2 aligns across 14 bases. The V and J ends lost 1 base and 6 bases, in that order; junction bases with no gene match: 7. The CDR3 loop spans 18 amino acids. Germline-derived CDR1 and CDR2 are MGHRA and YSYEKL. CDR3 protein: CASSQGLGTSGSSGELFF. As DNA, the CDR3 is TGCGCCAGCAGCCAAGGCTTGGGGACTAGCGGGAGTTCCGGGGAGCTGTTTTTT.

V usage is TRBV3-1 (or the pseudogene TRBV3-2) and J usage is TRBJ2-7, with a weak D call TRBD1 (6 bases). The germline V gene encodes CDR1 LGHDT and CDR2 YNNKEL (reference sequence). This CDR3 has 16 residues. The V end was cut by 1 base, the J end by 3 bases, with 16 bases between. The CDR3 DNA reads TGTGCCAGCAGCCAAGGGTTCGGGACACTCGTCTACGAGCAGTACTTC. This translates into CASSQGFGTLVYEQYF.

The V gene is TRBV10-2, the J gene TRBJ1-1; possible D gene TRBD1, 5 bases. Trimming stripped 5 bases from V and 6 bases from J, with 7 bases between. Germline V gene sequence: CDR1 WSHSY, CDR2 SAAADI. This CDR3 is 11 amino acids long. The CDR3 region has the DNA TGCGCCAGCAGTCAGGGTTCTGAAGCTTTCTTT. Translation gives CASSQGSEAFF.

This sequence joins TRBV5-1 and TRBJ2-7; 8 bases align to TRBD2. The germline gives CDR1 SGHRS, CDR2 YFSETQ. V lost 4 bases and J lost 1; bases outside the gene matches: 7. The CDR3 loop spans 15 amino acids. The CDR3 sequence: CASSAQSGRSYEQYF. In DNA form, the CDR3 reads TGCGCCAGCAGCGCACAAAGCGGGAGATCCTACGAGCAGTACTTC. Filled out from reference TRBV5-1 and TRBJ2-7, the complete variable domain reads KAGVTQTPRYLIKTRGQQVTLSCSPISGHRSVSWYQQTPGQGLQFLFEYFSETQRNKGNFPGRFSGRQFSNSRSEMNVSTLELGDSALYLCASSAQSGRSYEQYFGPGTRLTVT.